This entry features one T cell receptor beta chain sequence. The antigen is unknown. The data originate from a study of T-cell memory formation after mild COVID-19. At the level of the study: TCR clusters were largely donor specific.

The study, taken as a whole, reports: CD4+ contracting clones were mainly CM and EM; CD8+ ones, EMRA.

TCR alpha and TCR beta cDNA libraries carrying sample barcodes and UMIs came from 5'RACE with constant-segment primers. TCRdb reprocessed the 5' RACE reads with MiXCR, giving one entry per CDR3 protein. The sample has roughly 310,000 distinct CDR3 sequences; about 16% are singletons. The CDR3 covers 13 residues. Trimming took off 5 bases at V and 7 bases at J, with 14 bases between the two ends. Germline CDR1 and CDR2: SGHTA and FQGTGA. The chain combines TRBV7-3 with TRBJ1-2; no clear D gene. This receptor was taken from a man between 18 and 29 years old who had mild COVID-19 (a few samples of this study predate the infection). Cell type and time point are not known. The sequencing sample was made of PBMCs or a T cell subset sorted from them (not recorded which). CDR3 sequence reads: CASSPSGMAGYTF. The CDR3 DNA is TGTGCCAGCAGCCCCTCGGGCATGGCTGGCTACACCTTC.